These 25 T cell receptor beta chains share one sample of origin, sequenced in a study of blood T cells in healthy people across ages. Then a second PCR, running roughly 7 to 11 cycles, was carried out with a sample-barcoded 5' primer and a J-beta primer mix. TCRdb reanalysed the 5' RACE reads using MiXCR and keeps one entry per CDR3 protein. The sample yields about 2 million distinct CDR3 sequences, less than 50% seen once. Sequencing used blood. The receptors shown here come from a woman aged 40 to 55 in good health.

The CDR3 DNA reads TGTGCCAGCAGCTTCCTGGGGGGAACAAACACCGGGGAGCTGTTTTTT. This translates into CASSFLGGTNTGELFF. The chain combines TRBV7-2 with TRBJ2-2; D possibly corresponds to TRBD2 (6 bases). Germline loops: CDR1 SGHTA, CDR2 FQGNSA. The V gene lost 3 bases and the J gene lost 2 bases, with 13 bases spanning the gap. The CDR3 covers 16 residues.

This chain links TRBV2 with TRBJ1-5, with D tentatively TRBD1 (5 bases). The V gene lost 2 bases and the J gene lost 4 bases, with 6 bases spanning the gap. The V gene's germline CDR1 is SNHLY and CDR2 FYNNEI. This CDR3 region has 13 residues. The CDR3 region has the DNA TGTGCCAGCAGTGAAAGACAGAATCAGCCCCAGCATTTT. Encoded protein: CASSERQNQPQHF.

The chain is built from TRBV27 and TRBJ1-1; tentative D call: TRBD1 (6 bases). The CDR3 contains 14 residues. Germline-derived CDR1 and CDR2 are MNHEY and SMNVEV (reference sequence). With 8 bases removed from V and 4 bases from J, the gap between germline ends came to 17 bases. CDR3 sequence reads: CASGSAGVSTEAFF. The CDR3 region has the DNA TGTGCCAGCGGCTCCGCAGGGGTGAGCACTGAAGCTTTCTTT.

The genes are TRBV6-2 or TRBV6-3 and TRBJ2-5; D is tentatively TRBD1 or TRBD2 (5 bases each). V gave up 8 bases and J gave up 5 bases, with 18 bases separating them. The CDR3 consists of 14 residues. Germline V gene sequence: CDR1 MNHEY, CDR2 SVGEGT. The DNA for the CDR3 is TGTGCCAGCCGACCGGGACGGACGTTCGAGACCCAGTACTTC. The encoded protein is CASRPGRTFETQYF.

The sample holds one count of this clonotype. At one end, the junction sequence differs from germline, possibly due to a read error. This chain links TRBV4-1 with TRBJ2-1; D tentatively reads TRBD1 or TRBD2 (5 bases each). CDR1 and CDR2 from the germline V gene are MGHRA and YSYEKL. The CDR3 is 16 residues long. The CDR3 spells CTSSQEGRGGYNEQFF. The CDR3 region has the DNA TGCACCAGCAGCCAAGAGGGCCGTGGGGGTTATAATGAGCAGTTCTTC.

The rearrangement links TRBV7-2 to TRBJ2-7, with a possible D match to TRBD1 (6 bases). V was shortened by 5 bases and J by 5 bases, with 19 bases between the two germline ends. Germline V gene lookup returns CDR1 SGHTA and CDR2 FQGNSA. CDR3 size: 15 residues. The CDR3 loop is CASSPMPGESDEQYF. DNA for the CDR3: TGTGCCAGCAGCCCCATGCCAGGGGAATCCGACGAGCAGTACTTC.

The chain couples TRBV9 to TRBJ2-3; 8 positions match TRBD2. The CDR3 is 17 amino acids. The germline V gene encodes CDR1 SGDLS and CDR2 YYNGEE. With V trimmed by 0 bases and J by 1 base, 7 bases remained unmatched. DNA for the CDR3: TGTGCCAGCAGCGTAGGAGCAGCGGGGGCGCGCACAGATACGCAGTATTTT. Its protein product is CASSVGAAGARTDTQYF.

The chain joins TRBV11-2 to TRBJ2-1, with D possibly TRBD1 on 5 matching bases. Trimming cost V 1 base and J 7 bases, with 14 bases left between them. The CDR3 spans 15 residues. CDR1 SGHAT and CDR2 FQNNGV come from the germline V gene. The CDR3 loop is CASSLGDRPGNEQFF. Written as DNA, the CDR3 is TGTGCCAGCAGCTTAGGCGACAGACCAGGGAATGAGCAGTTCTTC.

The chain has TRBV7-2 and TRBJ2-7; D ambiguous. Germline CDR1 SGHTA, CDR2 FQGNSA. The CDR3 sequence is 15 residues long. Trimming stripped 4 bases from V and 3 bases from J, with 16 bases between. The CDR3: CASSSVQMTGYEQYF. The CDR3 DNA reads as TGTGCCAGCAGCTCGGTCCAGATGACCGGCTACGAGCAGTACTTC.

This clonotype was detected a few times. The chain is built from TRBV5-1 and TRBJ2-5, with D perhaps TRBD1 or TRBD2 (6 bases each). Germline loops: CDR1 SGHRS, CDR2 YFSETQ. The length of the CDR3 is 16 residues. Trimming removed 3 bases from V and 1 base from J, with 16 bases in between. CDR3: CASSSGGRGGQETQYF. CDR3 DNA sequence: TGCGCCAGCAGCTCTGGTGGCAGGGGAGGCCAAGAGACCCAGTACTTC.

The V call is TRBV29-1, the J call TRBJ2-3, with 11 bases lining up with TRBD2. Trimming at V came to 0 bases and at J to 5 bases, leaving 16 bases not matched to a gene. Germline CDR1 SQVTM, CDR2 ANQGSEA. The CDR3 spans 19 residues. The CDR3 coding sequence is TGCAGCGTTGAAGATGGCCTAGCGGGGGGTCAACGGACTAAAGATACGCAGTATTTT. Its protein product is CSVEDGLAGGQRTKDTQYF.

A few counts support this clonotype. The rearrangement joins TRBV4-2 to TRBJ2-5; D may be TRBD1 or TRBD2 (7 bases each). The CDR3 contains 19 residues. The germline V gene has CDR1 LGHNA and CDR2 YNFKEQ. V was trimmed by 0 bases and J by 1 base, leaving 21 bases between them. CDR3: CASSQDRQGGWDIQETQYF. CDR3 DNA: TGTGCCAGCAGCCAAGACCGACAGGGAGGGTGGGATATCCAAGAGACCCAGTACTTC.

This chain connects TRBV4-2 to TRBJ1-2; D is possibly TRBD1 (6 bases). The CDR3 is made up of 16 amino acids. Germline lookup yields CDR1 LGHNA and CDR2 YNFKEQ. V lost 3 bases, J lost 8 bases, and 22 bases lay in between. In DNA form, the CDR3 reads TGTGCCAGCAGCCAGCAAGGGGCCCAGGGGTTGAGCGGCTACACCTTC. As protein: CASSQQGAQGLSGYTF.

For this clonotype: The junction differs from germline at one of its ends, possibly a read error. The rearrangement uses TRBV6-2 or TRBV6-3 and TRBJ2-3; the D is unclear. The CDR3 length is 11 residues. The germline V gene has CDR1 MNHEY and CDR2 SVGEGT. The CDR3: CASSVLGTRYF. DNA of the CDR3: TGTGCCAGCAGTGTACTGGGTACGCGGTATTTT.

The chain employs TRBV2 and TRBJ1-6, with 7 bases matching TRBD1. J lost 8 bases, V lost 6 bases, and 7 bases had no gene match. Germline CDR1 is SNHLY and CDR2 is FYNNEI. The CDR3 sequence is 14 residues long. CDR3 region: CASRGGRGHSPLHF. CDR3 DNA: TGTGCCAGCAGAGGGGGTAGGGGGCATTCACCCCTCCACTTT.

The CDR3 here is CSVKGGGVKYGYTF. The CDR3 bases are TGCAGCGTTAAAGGTGGAGGGGTGAAGTATGGCTACACCTTC. This chain uses TRBV29-1 with TRBJ1-2; the D gene is possibly TRBD1 (5 bases). Trimming took 5 bases from V and 5 from J, leaving 18 bases between them. CDR1 is SQVTM, CDR2 ANQGSEA, per germline. The CDR3 totals 14 residues.

This sequence joins TRBV19 and TRBJ2-5; D might be TRBD1 or TRBD2, each matching 6 bases. Germline-derived CDR1 and CDR2 are LNHDA and SQIVND (reference sequence). With 4 bases removed from V and 11 bases from J, the gap between germline ends came to 14 bases. This CDR3 is built from 12 residues. CDR3 sequence reads: CASSTYREEQYF. For the CDR3, the DNA is TGTGCCAGTAGTACCTACAGGGAGGAGCAGTACTTC. The full variable domain, with the rest looked up from reference TRBV19 and TRBJ2-5, is DGGITQSPKYLFRKEGQNVTLSCEQNLNHDAMYWYRQDPGQGLRLIYYSQIVNDFQKGDIAEGYSVSREKKESFPLTVTSAQKNPTAFYLCASSTYREEQYFGPGTRLLVL.

The J gene is TRBJ1-2, the V gene TRBV4-1; 8 bases agree with TRBD1. Trimming took 0 bases from V and 7 from J; bases not matched to a gene: 7. This CDR3 has 15 residues. Germline V gene data show CDR1 as MGHRA and CDR2 as YSYEKL. This chain's CDR3 is CASSQDQDRVRGYTF. The CDR3 DNA follows: TGCGCCAGCAGCCAAGATCAGGACAGGGTCCGTGGCTACACCTTC.

The V gene is TRBV7-2, the J gene TRBJ2-1, with 9 bases fitting TRBD2. Germline V CDR1 and CDR2: SGHTA, FQGNSA. Losses at the gene ends were 1 base for V and 4 bases for J; bases not matched to a gene: 8. CDR3 size: 17 residues. The CDR3: CASSLGPRAGGYNEQFF. The CDR3 DNA follows: TGTGCCAGCAGCTTAGGACCCAGAGCGGGGGGTTACAATGAGCAGTTCTTC.

This chain uses TRBV5-6 with TRBJ2-5; possibly TRBD2 for D (6 bases). This CDR3 region has 22 residues. CDR1 SGHDT and CDR2 YYEEEE come from the germline V gene. The V gene lost 0 bases and the J gene lost 0 bases, with 30 bases spanning the gap. CDR3 region: CASSLGALGGGVDPWYQETQYF. The CDR3 DNA sequence: TGTGCCAGCAGCTTGGGTGCCTTAGGAGGCGGGGTAGACCCCTGGTACCAAGAGACCCAGTACTTC.

The chain is built from TRBV3-1 and TRBJ2-3; D might be TRBD2 (5 bases). Germline V gene lookup returns CDR1 LGHDT and CDR2 YNNKEL (reference sequence). V dropped 9 bases and J dropped 8 bases, with 21 bases sitting between them. The CDR3 length is 14 residues. This CDR3 reads CARRTRPKWGTQYF. The CDR3, as DNA: TGTGCCAGACGGACTCGCCCAAAATGGGGTACGCAGTATTTT.

This clonotype was seen a few times. The chain joins TRBV5-6 to TRBJ1-2; D ambiguous. V lost 4 bases to trimming and J lost 2 bases, with 9 bases between them. Germline V CDR1 and CDR2: SGHDT, YYEEEE. The CDR3 covers 13 residues. The CDR3 bases are TGTGCCAGCAGCCCGATGAGGAACTATGGCTACACCTTC. Its protein product is CASSPMRNYGYTF.

The genes are TRBV7-9 and TRBJ2-5, with TRBD1 matching over 10 bases. Germline CDR1 and CDR2: SEHNR and FQNEAQ (reference sequence). The CDR3 is made up of 14 amino acids. The CDR3 coding sequence is TGTGCAGCCTCCGGGGACAGGGGTCAAGAGACCCAGTACTTC. This codes for CAASGDRGQETQYF.

The CDR3 reads CASSYGALGDEQYF. CDR3 in DNA: TGTGCCAGCAGTTACGGGGCGTTGGGCGACGAGCAGTACTTC. The rearrangement links TRBV6-6 to TRBJ2-7; D might be TRBD1 (5 bases). This CDR3 is built from 14 residues. Germline V CDR1 and CDR2: MNHNY, SVGAGI (reference sequence). Between the trimmed V and J ends, which lost 2 bases and 5 bases, there was a span of 13 bases.

The chain is built from TRBV5-5 and TRBJ1-1, with D perhaps TRBD1 (6 bases). Germline-derived CDR1 and CDR2 are SGHKS and YYEKEE (reference sequence). Between the trimmed V and J ends, which lost 3 bases and 1 base, there was a span of 19 bases. The CDR3 is 17 amino acids. CDR3 bases: TGTGCCAGCAGCTCTCCGGGACACCTAACGAGGAACACTGAAGCTTTCTTT. Translating gives CASSSPGHLTRNTEAFF.